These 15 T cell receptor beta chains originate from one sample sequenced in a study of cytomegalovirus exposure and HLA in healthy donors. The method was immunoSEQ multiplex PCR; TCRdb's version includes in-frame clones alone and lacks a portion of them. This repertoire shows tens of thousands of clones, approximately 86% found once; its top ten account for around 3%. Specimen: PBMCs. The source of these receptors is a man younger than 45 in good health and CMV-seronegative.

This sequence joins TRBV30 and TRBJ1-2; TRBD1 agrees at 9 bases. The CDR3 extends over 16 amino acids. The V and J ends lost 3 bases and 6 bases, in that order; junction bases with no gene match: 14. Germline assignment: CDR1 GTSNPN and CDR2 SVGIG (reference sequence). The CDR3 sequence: CAWSKGQGLSLDGYTF. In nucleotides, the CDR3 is TGTGCCTGGAGCAAGGGACAGGGACTCAGTTTGGATGGCTACACCTTC.

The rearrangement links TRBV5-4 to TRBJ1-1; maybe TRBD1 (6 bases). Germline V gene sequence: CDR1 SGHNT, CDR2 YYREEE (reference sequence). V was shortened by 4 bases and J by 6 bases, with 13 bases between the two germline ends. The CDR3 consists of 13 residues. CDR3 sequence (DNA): TGTGCCAGCAGCCCGGGGGGCAAACCTGAAGCTTTCTTT. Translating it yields CASSPGGKPEAFF.

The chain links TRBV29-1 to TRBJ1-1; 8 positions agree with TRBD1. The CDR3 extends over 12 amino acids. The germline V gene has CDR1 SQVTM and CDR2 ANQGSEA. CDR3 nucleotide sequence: TGCAGTTATCAGGGGGCAGGGACTGAAGCTTTCTTT. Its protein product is CSYQGAGTEAFF. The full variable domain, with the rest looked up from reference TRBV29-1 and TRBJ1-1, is SAVISQKPSRDICQRGTSLTIQCQVDSQVTMMFWYRQQPGQSLTLIATANQGSEATYESGFVIDKFPISRPNLTFSTLTVSNMSPEDSSIYLCSYQGAGTEAFFGQGTRLTVV.

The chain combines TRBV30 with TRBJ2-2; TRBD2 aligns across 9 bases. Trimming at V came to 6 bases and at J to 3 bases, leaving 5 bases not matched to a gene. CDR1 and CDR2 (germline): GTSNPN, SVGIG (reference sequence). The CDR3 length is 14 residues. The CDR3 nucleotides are TGTGCCTGCGGGGGACTAGCCGACACCGGGGAGCTGTTTTTT. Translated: CACGGLADTGELFF.

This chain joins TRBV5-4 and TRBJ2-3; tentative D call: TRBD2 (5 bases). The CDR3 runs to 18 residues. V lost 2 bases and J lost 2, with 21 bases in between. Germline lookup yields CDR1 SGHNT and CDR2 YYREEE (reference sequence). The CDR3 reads CASSFRTGSRAPTDTQYF. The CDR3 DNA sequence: TGTGCCAGCAGCTTCAGGACGGGGTCACGGGCCCCCACAGATACGCAGTATTTT.

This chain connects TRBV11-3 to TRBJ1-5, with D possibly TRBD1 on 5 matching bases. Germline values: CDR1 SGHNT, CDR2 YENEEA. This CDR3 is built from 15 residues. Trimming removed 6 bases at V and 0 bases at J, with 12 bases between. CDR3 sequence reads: CASSLGGDSNQPQHF. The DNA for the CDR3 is TGTGCCAGCAGTTTGGGGGGGGATAGCAATCAGCCCCAGCATTTT. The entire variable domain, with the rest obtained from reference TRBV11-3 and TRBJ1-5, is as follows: EAGVVQSPRYKIIEKKQPVAFWCNPISGHNTLYWYLQNLGQGPELLIRYENEEAVDDSQLPKDRFSAERLKGVDSTLKIQPAELGDSAVYLCASSLGGDSNQPQHFGDGTRLSIL.

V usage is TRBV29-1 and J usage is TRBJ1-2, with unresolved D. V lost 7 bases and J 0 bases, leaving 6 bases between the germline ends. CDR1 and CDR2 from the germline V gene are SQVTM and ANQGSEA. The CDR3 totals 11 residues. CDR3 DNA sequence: TGCAGCGGTTACTCTAACTATGGCTACACCTTC. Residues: CSGYSNYGYTF.

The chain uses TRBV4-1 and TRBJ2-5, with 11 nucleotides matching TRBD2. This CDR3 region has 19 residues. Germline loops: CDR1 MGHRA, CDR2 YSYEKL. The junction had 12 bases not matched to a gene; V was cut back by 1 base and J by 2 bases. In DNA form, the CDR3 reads TGCGCCAGCAGCCAAGGCAAGGGGATGACTAGCGGGATACAAGAGACCCAGTACTTC. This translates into CASSQGKGMTSGIQETQYF.

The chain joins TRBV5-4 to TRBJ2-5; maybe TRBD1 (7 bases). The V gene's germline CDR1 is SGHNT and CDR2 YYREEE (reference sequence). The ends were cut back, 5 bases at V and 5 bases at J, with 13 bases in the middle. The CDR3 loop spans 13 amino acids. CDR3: CASSPTGRETQYF. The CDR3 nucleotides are TGTGCCAGCAGTCCGACAGGGAGGGAGACCCAGTACTTC.

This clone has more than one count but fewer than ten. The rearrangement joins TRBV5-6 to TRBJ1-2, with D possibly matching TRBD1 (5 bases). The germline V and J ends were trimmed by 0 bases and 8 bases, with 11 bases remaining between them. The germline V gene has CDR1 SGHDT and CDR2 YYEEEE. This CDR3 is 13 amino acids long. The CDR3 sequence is CASSLGRGFGYTF. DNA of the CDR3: TGTGCCAGCAGCTTGGGGCGGGGGTTCGGCTACACCTTC.

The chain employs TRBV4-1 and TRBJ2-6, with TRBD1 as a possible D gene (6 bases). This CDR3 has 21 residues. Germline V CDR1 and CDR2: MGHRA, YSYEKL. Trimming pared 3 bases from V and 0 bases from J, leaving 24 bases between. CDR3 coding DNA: TGCGCCAGCAGCCAGCGCCAACCGGGACATCCTGGGCCCTCTGGGGCCAACGTCCTGACTTTC. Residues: CASSQRQPGHPGPSGANVLTF.

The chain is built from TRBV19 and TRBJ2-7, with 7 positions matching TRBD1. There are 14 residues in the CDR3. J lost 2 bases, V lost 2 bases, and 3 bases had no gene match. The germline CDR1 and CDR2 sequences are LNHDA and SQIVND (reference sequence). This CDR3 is CASSIRGRAYEQYF. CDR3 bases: TGTGCCAGTAGTATAAGGGGGCGCGCCTACGAGCAGTACTTC.

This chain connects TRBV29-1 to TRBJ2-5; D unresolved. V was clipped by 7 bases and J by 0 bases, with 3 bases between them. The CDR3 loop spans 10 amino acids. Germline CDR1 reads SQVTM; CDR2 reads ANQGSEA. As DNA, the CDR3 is TGCAGCGCTGACCAAGAGACCCAGTACTTC. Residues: CSADQETQYF.

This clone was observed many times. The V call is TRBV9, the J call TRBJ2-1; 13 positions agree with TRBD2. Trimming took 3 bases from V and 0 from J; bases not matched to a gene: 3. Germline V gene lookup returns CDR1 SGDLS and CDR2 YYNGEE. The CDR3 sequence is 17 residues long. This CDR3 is CASSDRLAGGSYNEQFF. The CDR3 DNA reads TGTGCCAGCAGCGATAGACTAGCGGGAGGCTCCTACAATGAGCAGTTCTTC.

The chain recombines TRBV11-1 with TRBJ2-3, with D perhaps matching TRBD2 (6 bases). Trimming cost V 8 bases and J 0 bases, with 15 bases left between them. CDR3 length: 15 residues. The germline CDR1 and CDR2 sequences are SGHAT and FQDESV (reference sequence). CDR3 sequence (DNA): TGTGCCAGCGGACGTAGCGGTTCTAGCACAGATACGCAGTATTTT. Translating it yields CASGRSGSSTDTQYF.